The T cell receptor (beta chain) described here comes from a study of CD8+CD57+ T cells in acquired aplastic anemia. V shed 2 bases and J 6 bases; nucleotides not matched to a gene: 17. Per germline, CDR1 KGHSH and CDR2 LQKENI. This CDR3 contains 18 residues. Profiles of TCR beta VDJ and CDR3 were generated from a genomic DNA template. TCRdb re-called the reads through MiXCR, storing one row per CDR3 protein. The repertoire holds 150,000 to 200,000 distinct CDR3 sequences, with roughly 48% as singletons. Turning to this clonotype: Its antigen is as yet unknown.

Study-level results: Patients and controls shared some 30 CD8+ CDR3 sequences.

The origin of this receptor is a human donor in good health. The chain combines TRBV18 with TRBJ2-5; 8 bases match TRBD2. Material: sorted CD4+, CD8+, or CD8+CD57+ T cells (not recorded which) from PBMCs. The CDR3 sequence: CASSPTTGLGSGRKTQYF. CDR3 DNA sequence: TGTGCCAGCTCACCAACCACGGGTCTCGGCAGCGGGAGAAAGACCCAGTACTTC.